This T cell receptor (beta chain) is drawn from a study of cytomegalovirus exposure and HLA in healthy donors. Study-wide results and caveats: In the analysis, some V segments, TRBV6-2 and TRBV6-3 included, were excluded as indistinguishable. Versus the roughly 690-donor mean, an Asian-associated ancestry cluster reportedly showed fewer N-insertions in a later analysis. CMV serostatus alone was available as immune exposure information.

As regards this clone: Its antigen is not known.

The length of the CDR3 is 13 residues. Germline V gene lookup returns CDR1 MNHEY and CDR2 SMNVEV (reference sequence). Trimming left V 4 bases short and J 5 bases short, with 11 bases between. The PCR made use of 60 Vbeta and 13 Jbeta primers. The data were produced by immunoSEQ multiplex PCR, yet TCRdb's version contains in-frame clones alone and is incomplete. The sample has about 190,000 clones, roughly 84% seen once; the top ten hold around 2.8%. Sample: PBMCs. This chain joins TRBV27 and TRBJ2-5; the D gene is possibly TRBD1 (5 bases). The sequence was obtained from a woman in her forties or fifties in good health and CMV-seropositive. The CDR3 loop reads CASSYTGRETQYF. CDR3 in DNA: TGTGCCAGCAGTTACACAGGACGGGAGACCCAGTACTTC.